The following is a T cell receptor beta chain sequence with its context. The sample comes from a study of early T cells in non-severe SARS-CoV-2 infection. The wider study: The chains were unpaired, and the sequenced material was bulk RNA from unsorted whole blood.

The ends were cut back, 3 bases at V and 14 bases at J, with 13 bases in the middle. Germline CDR1 is MDHEN and CDR2 is SYDVKM. CDR3 size: 11 residues. Unique molecular identifiers tagged individual cDNA molecules. In TCRdb, the 5' RACE reads were re-called with MiXCR into one record per CDR3 protein. The sample consists of around 57,000 distinct CDR3 sequences, about 9.9% of them appearing once. The sequencing sample was made of whole blood. The rearrangement joins TRBV28 to TRBJ2-5; D unclear. The receptor was derived from an adult who was a healthcare worker with PCR-confirmed SARS-CoV-2 infection or an uninfected control (not recorded which). The CDR3 region is CASSLGMDPYF. The CDR3 nucleotides read TGTGCCAGCAGTTTGGGAATGGACCCTTACTTC.